The 13 T cell receptor beta chains presented below share a single source sample, sequenced in a study of blood T cells in healthy people across ages (dated by TCRdb to between 2014 and 2017). The method behind the library was 5' RACE. For sequencing, an Illumina HiSeq 2500 was employed. The second PCR ran for about 6 to 12 cycles and used a J-beta primer mix along with a sample-barcoded 5' primer. Using fastp trimming at Q25 and MiXCR clonotype assembly, TCRdb reanalyzed the public sequencing data and kept in-frame beta chains. Merged by CDR3 protein, the rows form single entries marked with the most common genes and DNA. In this sample the table shows 2 million or so distinct CDR3 sequences, around half of which occur a single time. The ten largest clones capture about 2.1% of the sample. Input material: blood. Receptor source: a woman in her thirties or forties in good health.

In the case of this clonotype: An end of the junction differs from the germline gene, which may be a read error. This chain links TRBV6-1 with TRBJ2-7; D not resolved. This CDR3 is 15 amino acids long. Germline V gene data show CDR1 as MNHNS and CDR2 as SASEGT. CDR3 DNA sequence: TGTGCCAGCAGCGAAGAGGTGAACAGCCCCTACGAGCAGTACTTC. This gives the protein CASSEEVNSPYEQYF.

The V gene is TRBV7-8, the J gene TRBJ2-4; D is uncertain. The assigned J gene may be wrong: the sequence end matches TRBJ2-7 better. Germline CDR1 is SGHVS and CDR2 is FQNEAQ. The CDR3 has 16 amino acids. The CDR3 DNA is TGTGCCAGCAGCCATAGAGGCCCAGGAAGCTCCTACGAGCAGTACTTC. Translating gives CASSHRGPGSSYEQYF.

V gene TRBV29-1 combines with J gene TRBJ2-1; 9 bases align to TRBD1. The CDR3 consists of 14 residues. Trimming at V came to 4 bases and at J to 9 bases, leaving 10 bases not matched to a gene. Germline values: CDR1 SQVTM, CDR2 ANQGSEA. CDR3 in amino acids: CSVASGTGYVEQFF. The CDR3, as DNA: TGCAGCGTTGCATCCGGGACAGGGTACGTTGAGCAGTTCTTC.

The rearrangement links TRBV6-6 to TRBJ2-5; D remains unclear. CDR3 size: 15 residues. Germline lookup yields CDR1 MNHNY and CDR2 SVGAGI (reference sequence). V gave up 2 bases and J gave up 3 bases, with 13 bases separating them. This CDR3 reads CASSYGPLGEETQYF. The CDR3 DNA reads as TGTGCCAGCAGTTACGGCCCCCTTGGAGAAGAGACCCAGTACTTC.

This clonotype came up a few times. The gene calls are TRBV4-2 and TRBJ1-6, with TRBD1 as a possible D gene (5 bases). Trimming removed 0 bases at V and 8 bases at J, with 17 bases between. Germline values: CDR1 LGHNA, CDR2 YNFKEQ. The CDR3 is 17 amino acids. The CDR3 here is CASSQERRGSSYSPLHF. CDR3 nucleotide sequence: TGTGCCAGCAGCCAAGAGAGAAGGGGATCGTCATATTCACCCCTCCACTTT.

This clonotype was picked up a small number of times. The chain recombines TRBV12-3 or TRBV12-4 with TRBJ2-2; no firm D call. The CDR3 is 15 residues long. V gave up 1 base and J gave up 2 bases, with 8 bases separating them. The CDR3 loop reads CASSLEGRNTGELFF. The CDR3 DNA reads as TGTGCCAGCAGTTTAGAGGGTCGAAACACCGGGGAGCTGTTTTTT.

This clonotype was recorded once. A read error may be the cause here, since a much bigger clone is one base away. The CDR3 DNA is TGTGCCAGCATCTTAGAAGCGGGCACAGATACGCAGTATTTT. It encodes CASILEAGTDTQYF. The chain links TRBV7-2 to TRBJ2-3; possible D gene TRBD2, 5 bases. Germline values: CDR1 SGHTA, CDR2 FQGNSA. CDR3 length equals 14 residues.

The chain employs TRBV2 and TRBJ1-1; TRBD1 agrees at 9 bases. The ends lost 6 bases at V and 5 bases at J; junction bases unmatched: 13. The CDR3 extends over 16 amino acids. Germline V gene data show CDR1 as SNHLY and CDR2 as FYNNEI. The CDR3 region is CASSFDRDRVVTEAFF. CDR3 in DNA: TGTGCCAGCAGCTTCGATAGGGACAGGGTAGTTACTGAAGCTTTCTTT.

With regard to this clonotype: The junction and the germline gene differ at one end; a read error may be behind it. The chain carries TRBV20-1 and TRBJ1-2, with TRBD1 identical over 9 bases. CDR1 is DFQATT, CDR2 SNEGSKA, per germline (reference sequence). The CDR3 totals 17 residues. CDR3 bases: TGCAGTGCTAGGGCCTTAAGGGTAACAGGGGGCTCCGATGGCCACACCTTC. This gives the protein CSARALRVTGGSDGHTF.

The V and J genes are TRBV24-1 and TRBJ2-4; D is undetermined. This CDR3 has 12 amino acids. Trimming removed 5 bases from V and 13 bases from J, with 14 bases in between. Looked up from germline, CDR1 is KGHDR and CDR2 is SFDVKD. CDR3 sequence reads: CATSGVTNEQYF. In DNA, the CDR3 is TGTGCCACCAGTGGGGTCACCAATGAGCAGTACTTC.

The chain has TRBV4-3 and TRBJ2-7; D not certain. CDR3 length: 15 amino acids. Trimming cost V 2 bases and J 3 bases, with 14 bases left between them. Germline CDR1 LGHNA, CDR2 YSLEER. CDR3 in amino acids: CASSQLSGVGYEQYF. The CDR3 nucleotides are TGCGCCAGCAGCCAACTGTCGGGCGTGGGCTACGAGCAGTACTTC.

The chain carries TRBV5-6 and TRBJ2-5, with 7 positions matching TRBD1. Germline trimming cut 0 bases from V and 1 base from J; bases unmatched to any gene: 6. CDR3 length equals 16 residues. Germline CDR1 is SGHDT and CDR2 is YYEEEE. The DNA for the CDR3 is TGTGCCAGCAGCTTGGCCGGGACAGAGTTCCAAGAGACCCAGTACTTC. This translates into CASSLAGTEFQETQYF.

The chain has TRBV29-1 and TRBJ2-5; the D gene is possibly TRBD2 (5 bases). The CDR3 totals 17 residues. CDR1 and CDR2 (germline): SQVTM, ANQGSEA. Trimming pared 6 bases from V and 11 bases from J, leaving 34 bases between. For the CDR3, the DNA is TGCAGCGTCGGACTGGCTCTCACGGGGATCCAGAACAATGAGCAGTACTTC. This encodes CSVGLALTGIQNNEQYF.